Below are 21 T cell receptor beta chains sequenced from a single sample in a study of blood T cell repertoires in COVID-19. Produced via immunoSEQ multiplex PCR; TCRdb's table is partial and in-frame only. The sample yields 70,000 to 75,000 clones, 90% seen once. The sequencing sample was made of peripheral blood. These receptors all stem from a woman between 18 and 30 years old with acute or convalescent COVID-19.

V gene TRBV12-2 combines with J gene TRBJ2-5; the table names TRBD1, a call not compared with the DNA. TRBV12-2 is tagged as a pseudogene. This CDR3 comprises 16 residues. The CDR3 is CASRLGPTGPPETQYF. Here the CDR3 DNA reads TGTGCAAGTCGCTTAGGGCCGACAGGCCCACCAGAGACCCAGTACTTC.

The chain couples TRBV10-2 to TRBJ1-6; the D gene is possibly TRBD1 (6 bases). There are 15 residues in the CDR3. In germline, CDR1 is WSHSY, CDR2 SAAADI. Trimming took 1 base from V and 7 from J, leaving 11 bases between them. The CDR3 spells CASSEYGTRNSPLHF. The DNA of the CDR3 is TGCGCCAGCAGTGAGTATGGGACAAGAAATTCACCCCTCCACTTT.

V usage is TRBV11-2 and J usage is TRBJ2-1; TRBD2 aligns across 11 bases. This CDR3 spans 15 amino acids. Trimming removed 5 bases from V and 3 bases from J; junction bases left unmatched: 3. Looked up from germline, CDR1 is SGHAT and CDR2 is FQNNGV. The CDR3 reads CASSQGTSGYNEQFF. The CDR3 bases are TGTGCCAGCAGCCAGGGGACTAGCGGCTACAATGAGCAGTTCTTC.

CDR3 in DNA: TGTGCCAGTAGTGTGGGCGTGGGAGATACGCAGTATTTT. Amino acids: CASSVGVGDTQYF. The chain couples TRBV19 to TRBJ2-3; D gene uncertain. This CDR3 is built from 13 residues. Germline-derived CDR1 and CDR2 are LNHDA and SQIVND (reference sequence). Trimming removed 5 bases from V and 5 bases from J, with 11 bases in between.

This clone was seen just once. The chain employs TRBV6-5 and TRBJ1-6, with a weak D call TRBD1 (6 bases). Deletions cut 2 bases from V and 6 bases from J, with 14 bases between. CDR3 length equals 16 residues. CDR1 MNHEY and CDR2 SVGAGI come from the germline V gene. In DNA form, the CDR3 reads TGTGCCAGCAGTTACAGACCTGGGACACGTAATTCACCCCTCCACTTT. It codes for CASSYRPGTRNSPLHF.

Only one count was recorded for this clone. V usage is TRBV6-2 or TRBV6-3 and J usage is TRBJ2-2; 11 bases line up with TRBD1. The CDR3 has 16 residues. Germline values: CDR1 MNHEY, CDR2 SVGEGT. V was clipped by 2 bases and J by 6 bases; unmatched bases: 5. CDR3 in amino acids: CASSYGTGGRAGELFF. CDR3 nucleotide sequence: TGTGCCAGCAGTTACGGGACAGGGGGAAGGGCCGGGGAGCTGTTTTTT.

This clone came up once. The rearrangement links TRBV19 to TRBJ1-1; 9 nucleotides line up with TRBD1. Looked up from germline, CDR1 is LNHDA and CDR2 is SQIVND (reference sequence). The CDR3 sequence is 14 residues long. The trim removed 5 bases at V and 3 bases at J, leaving 4 bases unmatched. As DNA, the CDR3 is TGTGCCAGTAGTGGGGACAGGGCCCACACTGAAGCTTTCTTT. Protein: CASSGDRAHTEAFF.

The sample holds one count of this clone. At the DNA level, this CDR3 is encoded by other sequences in the same sample as well. This chain joins TRBV28 and TRBJ1-2, with a tentative D call TRBD1 (5 bases). Germline V gene sequence: CDR1 MDHEN, CDR2 SYDVKM. The CDR3 extends over 13 amino acids. V was shortened by 2 bases and J by 3 bases, with 7 bases between the two germline ends. The CDR3: CASSLGGDYGYTF. DNA for the CDR3: TGTGCCAGCAGTTTAGGGGGGGACTATGGCTACACCTTC.

V usage is TRBV28 and J usage is TRBJ2-5, with 9 bases aligning to TRBD1. The ends lost 6 bases at V and 5 bases at J; junction bases unmatched: 10. This CDR3 has 15 residues. Germline V gene lookup returns CDR1 MDHEN and CDR2 SYDVKM. Here the CDR3 reads CASRRTGGWGETQYF. The CDR3 DNA is TGTGCCAGCAGGAGAACAGGGGGCTGGGGGGAGACCCAGTACTTC.

The chain employs TRBV28 and TRBJ1-1; perhaps TRBD1 as D (5 bases). CDR3 length equals 11 residues. V lost 5 bases and J lost 10, with 11 bases in between. Germline V lookup: CDR1 MDHEN, CDR2 SYDVKM. CDR3 sequence reads: CASSAGLRAFF. The CDR3 DNA follows: TGTGCCAGCAGTGCGGGACTGAGAGCTTTCTTT.

V and J are TRBV28 and TRBJ2-1; tentatively, D is TRBD2 (5 bases). The CDR3 has 17 residues. V was clipped by 6 bases and J by 5 bases, with 23 bases between them. The germline V gene has CDR1 MDHEN and CDR2 SYDVKM. CDR3 protein: CASRPQPLVPRDNEQFF. CDR3 sequence (DNA): TGTGCCAGCAGACCTCAACCACTAGTTCCGAGGGACAATGAGCAGTTCTTC.

The chain carries TRBV27 and TRBJ1-6; D is undetermined. V dropped 4 bases and J dropped 9 bases, with 13 bases sitting between them. Germline values: CDR1 MNHEY, CDR2 SMNVEV (reference sequence). The CDR3 runs to 14 residues. The CDR3 DNA sequence: TGTGCCAGCAGTTCTTTAACAGTTCGTTCACCCCTCCACTTT. Translated, it gives CASSSLTVRSPLHF.

This clone was picked up one time. The rearrangement joins TRBV11-2 to TRBJ1-1; D unresolved. Germline CDR1 reads SGHAT; CDR2 reads FQNNGV. The CDR3 loop spans 13 amino acids. V lost 0 bases, J lost 3 bases, and 5 bases lay in between. For the CDR3, the DNA is TGTGCCAGCAGCTTAGAGCGTCACACTGAAGCTTTCTTT. As protein: CASSLERHTEAFF.

The chain is built from TRBV12-5 and TRBJ2-1, with D unclear. Germline assignment: CDR1 LGHNT and CDR2 FRNRAP. Trimming removed 1 base from V and 4 bases from J, with 8 bases in between. The CDR3 is 14 residues long. The CDR3 DNA reads TGTGCTAGTGGTTTGGGGCAGGTATACAATGAGCAGTTCTTC. Translated: CASGLGQVYNEQFF.

The chain employs TRBV19 and TRBJ2-1; D remains unclear. V gave up 6 bases and J gave up 0 bases, with 9 bases separating them. The CDR3 sequence is 14 residues long. Looked up from germline, CDR1 is LNHDA and CDR2 is SQIVND (reference sequence). For the CDR3, the DNA is TGTGCCAGTAGAGCCCCTAACTCCTACAATGAGCAGTTCTTC. This encodes CASRAPNSYNEQFF.

The sample holds a few counts of this clone. The rearrangement uses TRBV30 and TRBJ2-3; 11 positions agree with TRBD2. V trimming: 4 bases; J trimming: 6 bases; junction bases outside the gene matches: 15. The CDR3 runs 17 residues. Germline CDR1 and CDR2: GTSNPN and SVGIG (reference sequence). Here the CDR3 reads CAWTLGSGGAKGDTQYF. CDR3 bases: TGTGCCTGGACCCTAGGTAGCGGGGGGGCCAAAGGGGATACGCAGTATTTT.

V and J are TRBV30 and TRBJ2-7; 7 bases map to TRBD1. This CDR3 has 13 residues. V lost 1 base, J lost 3 bases, and 3 bases stayed unmatched. Germline CDR1 GTSNPN, CDR2 SVGIG (reference sequence). CDR3 in amino acids: CAWSAGTVYEQYF. DNA for the CDR3: TGTGCCTGGAGTGCCGGGACAGTCTACGAGCAGTACTTC.

The chain has TRBV6-2 or TRBV6-3 and TRBJ1-6; TRBD1 agrees at 7 bases. This CDR3 comprises 14 residues. Per germline, CDR1 MNHEY and CDR2 SVGEGT. Unmatched junction bases numbered 7, after V lost 7 bases and J lost 7 bases. CDR3 sequence reads: CASTPTGLNSPLHF. The CDR3 bases are TGTGCCAGCACCCCGACAGGGTTGAATTCACCCCTCCACTTT.

This sequence joins TRBV20-1 and TRBJ2-1; no definite D call. The CDR3 is 11 amino acids. The V and J ends lost 5 bases and 4 bases respectively, with 6 bases between them. CDR1 and CDR2 from the germline V gene are DFQATT and SNEGSKA (reference sequence). The chain's CDR3 is CSASTYNEQFF. CDR3 DNA sequence: TGCAGTGCTTCAACTTACAATGAGCAGTTCTTC.

The rearrangement links TRBV4-1 to TRBJ2-1; 8 bases are shared with TRBD2. The CDR3 consists of 17 residues. Germline V CDR1 and CDR2: MGHRA, YSYEKL. V was pared by 4 bases and J by 7 bases, with 15 bases of the junction left unmatched. The CDR3 nucleotides read TGCGCCAGCAGCCGCGACACTATTTCGGGGGGGAAGAATGAGCAGTTCTTC. Protein: CASSRDTISGGKNEQFF.

The genes are TRBV28 and TRBJ1-1; 7 bases line up with TRBD1. Germline CDR1 reads MDHEN; CDR2 reads SYDVKM. V shed 5 bases, J shed 4 bases, and the junction held 4 bases outside the gene matches. The CDR3 covers 13 residues. DNA for the CDR3: TGTGCCAGCAGTCTCGACAGGGCCACTGAAGCTTTCTTT. Translated, it gives CASSLDRATEAFF.